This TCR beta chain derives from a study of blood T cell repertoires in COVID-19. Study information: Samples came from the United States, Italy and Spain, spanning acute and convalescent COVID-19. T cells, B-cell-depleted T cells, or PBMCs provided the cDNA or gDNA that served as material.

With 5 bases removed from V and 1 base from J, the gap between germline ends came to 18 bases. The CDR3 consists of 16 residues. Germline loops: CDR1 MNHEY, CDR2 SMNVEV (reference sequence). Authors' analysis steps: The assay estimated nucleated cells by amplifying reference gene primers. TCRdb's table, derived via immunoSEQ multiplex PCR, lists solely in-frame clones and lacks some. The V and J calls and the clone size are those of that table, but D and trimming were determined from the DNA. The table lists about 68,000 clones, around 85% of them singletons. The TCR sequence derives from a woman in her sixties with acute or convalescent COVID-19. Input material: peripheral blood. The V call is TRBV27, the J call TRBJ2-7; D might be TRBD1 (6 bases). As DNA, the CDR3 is TGTGCCAGCAGTCCGACCGGCCCGGGACAATCCTACGAGCAGTACTTC. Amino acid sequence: CASSPTGPGQSYEQYF.